The rows below give T cell receptor beta chains drawn from one sample of a study of blood T cell repertoires in COVID-19. Assay used: immunoSEQ multiplex PCR; TCRdb lists only in-frame clones, some missing. The sample has approximately 360,000 clones, 70% to 90% seen once; the top ten hold approximately 1.8%. Sequences were obtained from PBMCs or T cells enriched from blood (not recorded which). These receptors were collected from a man in his forties in a cohort exposed to, infected with or recovered from COVID-19 (not recorded which). CDR3s include the opening cysteine and the closing phenylalanine or tryptophan. Each record gives: J gene, D gene, V gene, clone size, CDR3 protein, CDR3 DNA. D genes are given only for firm matches. Only part of the rows carry a size: once, few, many, or a class if the clone is expanded.

>TRBJ2-7|TRBD2|TRBV5-4|once
CASSLSVSGSYSYEQYF
TGTGCCAGCAGCCTTAGCGTAAGCGGGAGCTACTCCTACGAGCAGTACTTC
>TRBJ1-3|.|TRBV7-3|.
CASSPFSGVGNTIYF
TGTGCCAGCAGCCCTTTTTCAGGGGTAGGAAACACCATATATTTT
>TRBJ2-7|TRBD1|TRBV6-5|.
CASRTRQGASYEQYF
TGTGCCAGCAGAACCCGACAGGGGGCGAGCTACGAGCAGTACTTC
>TRBJ2-5|TRBD2|TRBV10-2|.
CASSESGAGYETQYF
TGCGCCAGCAGTGAGTCGGGAGCGGGGTATGAGACCCAGTACTTC
>TRBJ1-2|TRBD1|TRBV7-2|.
CASSPRDRNYGYTF
TGTGCCAGCAGCCCCAGGGACAGAAACTATGGCTACACCTTC
>TRBJ1-5|.|TRBV9|.
CASSVGSGRYSNQPQHF
TGTGCCAGCAGCGTAGGGTCGGGGAGATATAGCAATCAGCCCCAGCATTTT
>TRBJ1-2|TRBD1|TRBV5-1|.
CASSPRDSPYGYTF
TGCGCCAGCAGTCCCCGGGACAGCCCCTATGGCTACACCTTC
>TRBJ2-1|TRBD2|TRBV4-1|.
CASSQDGTSGRWNEQFF
TGCGCCAGCAGCCAAGATGGGACTAGCGGGAGATGGAATGAGCAGTTCTTC
>TRBJ2-2|.|TRBV7-9|.
CASLTDNTGELFF
TGTGCCAGCCTGACAGACAACACCGGGGAGCTGTTTTTT
>TRBJ2-2|TRBD2|TRBV30|once
CAWNYGREGTALGELFF
TGTGCCTGGAACTATGGGCGGGAGGGCACGGCCCTAGGGGAGCTGTTTTTT
>TRBJ1-5|.|TRBV28|.
CASSRSSAGNQPQHF
TGTGCCAGCAGCCGCTCCTCGGCGGGCAATCAGCCCCAGCATTTT
>TRBJ2-7|TRBD2|TRBV15|.
CATSSATSGRGEEQYF
TGTGCCACCAGCAGTGCGACTAGCGGGAGAGGAGAAGAGCAGTACTTC
>TRBJ2-1|.|TRBV7-3|.
CASSSTSEGNEQFF
TGTGCCAGCAGCTCAACATCCGAGGGAAATGAGCAGTTCTTC
>TRBJ1-2|.|TRBV5-1|once
CASSPSGGSYGYTF
TGCGCCAGCAGCCCTTCTGGGGGGAGCTATGGCTACACCTTC
>TRBJ1-5|.|TRBV18|.
CASSSADNQPQHF
TGTGCCAGCTCATCGGCGGACAATCAGCCCCAGCATTTT
>TRBJ2-6|TRBD2|TRBV11-3|.
CASSIGGAGANVLTF
TGTGCCAGCAGCATCGGGGGGGCTGGGGCCAACGTCCTGACTTTC
>TRBJ1-2|.|TRBV2|.
CASSVKGHNYGYTF
TGTGCCAGCAGTGTTAAGGGACATAACTATGGCTACACCTTC
>TRBJ2-2|.|TRBV2|.
CASSGEVGELFF
TGTGCCAGCAGTGGTGAGGTCGGGGAGCTGTTTTTT
>TRBJ2-1|.|TRBV2|.
CASSVLAYNEQFF
TGTGCCAGCAGTGTGTTAGCCTACAATGAGCAGTTCTTC
>TRBJ2-1|TRBD2|TRBV11-2|.
CASATSGSGDEQFF
TGTGCCAGCGCCACTAGCGGGAGTGGGGATGAGCAGTTCTTC
>TRBJ2-7|TRBD1|TRBV11-1|.
CASSTRTGAYEQYF
TGTGCCAGCAGCACCCGGACAGGGGCCTACGAGCAGTACTTC
>TRBJ1-1|.|TRBV19|.
CASSLREMNTEAFF
TGTGCCAGTAGTTTGCGGGAAATGAACACTGAAGCTTTCTTT
>TRBJ1-1|TRBD1|TRBV19|.
CASSIWAVARGKVLGTEAFF
TGTGCCAGTAGTATATGGGCGGTGGCCAGGGGGAAGGTATTAGGCACTGAAGCTTTCTTT
>TRBJ1-1|.|TRBV7-9|.
CASSLVAGKSEAFF
TGTGCCAGCAGCTTAGTGGCAGGGAAGTCTGAAGCTTTCTTT